This T cell receptor (beta chain) was found in a study of blood T cell repertoires in COVID-19 (dated by TCRdb to between 2020 and 2021). About the study as a whole: The collaborator samples originated in the United States, Italy and Spain and spanned the acute and convalescent phases of COVID-19. Samples came from the ongoing ImmuneRACE study (first 160 participants) plus 1,254 subjects from 6 global collaborators. The repertoires were made available in a free public database intended to serve as a resource for research on the immune response to SARS-CoV-2. Sample metadata almost always included a de-identified subject ID, COVID-19 status, age in years and sex. Subjects who had been exposed to COVID-19, were actively infected with it, or had recovered from it provided the deeply sampled blood TCRbeta repertoires that made up the dataset. The material from the prospective study consisted of cDNA or gDNA derived from T cells, B-cell-depleted T cells, or PBMCs. Where available, HLA class I and class II types were obtained from metadata supplied by the sample provider rather than from assay-based typing.

TCRbeta CDR3 regions were amplified from genomic DNA using the immunoSEQ Assay, a bias-controlled multiplex PCR. The paper's data handling went like this. Within the assay, amplification of reference gene primers was used to estimate how many nucleated cells each sample contained. To quantify the absolute abundance of each unique TCRbeta CDR3 rearrangement, sequence reads were collapsed and filtered. For each sample, productive Simpson clonality was calculated by taking the square root of Simpson's diversity index across productive rearrangements. What TCRdb holds here is the immuneACCESS table cut down to in-frame rearrangements. Part of the clones is not present; checked against another copy, under half of the missing clones reflect an unresolved V gene, and the others are unexplained. V, J and clone size derive from that table, while D and trimming were established from the DNA sequence. This sample comprises about 220,000 clones, 80% to 85% of them detected only once. The top ten clonotypes cover 3% to 3.5% of the sample.

Points the paper makes about the study in general: Clinical and demographic metadata were provided uncurated, with the amount varying by source and participant.

Samples from volunteer blood donors who had recovered from COVID-19 were contributed by a second Seattle source. The collaborating institutions used their own protocols to collect whole blood in K2EDTA tubes. For TCRbeta analysis, collaborator samples were shipped as frozen whole blood, as isolated PBMCs, or as DNA extracted from either sample type. Inclusive of the bounding cysteine and phenylalanine, the CDR3 is 11 residues long. CDR3 DNA only is kept here, 33 bases in frame from base 1. V and J lose 8 bases and 6 bases, and a span of 9 bases separates them. The germline V gene gives CDR1 as MNHEY and CDR2 as SVGAGI. This clone was found a few times. Its antigen is unknown. Base-call qualities are not available, and no considerably larger clone is one nucleotide away.

This chain is built from TRBV6-5 and TRBJ2-3; TRBD2 is a weak D gene call, 5 bases matching. What was sequenced was peripheral blood. This sequence was found in a woman aged 25 to 39 who had recovered from COVID-19. The encoded CDR3 is CASRWEDTQYF. The sequence in DNA is TGTGCCAGCCGTTGGGAGGATACGCAGTATTTT.